The rows below give T cell receptor beta chains drawn from one sample of a study of molecular identifiers for immune sequencing clone quantification. TCRdb passed the PCR reads through MiXCR, listing each CDR3 protein once. The data hold over 600,000 distinct CDR3 sequences, with 15% to 20% observed a single time. The specimen was naive CD8+ T cells from blood, with Jurkat cell RNA spiked in. These receptors were taken from a human donor in good health. Some libraries in this study had Jurkat cell RNA spiked in. Each CDR3 is given with its conserved first and last residue. The D gene is left open where the match is weak. Clone size appears in some rows only: once, few, many, or a class for an expanded clone.

TRBJ2-3 | few | NA | TRBV19 | CASSTRGSMSRTDTQYF | TGTGCCAGTAGTACCCGGGGCAGCATGTCTCGGACAGATACGCAGTATTTT
TRBJ2-2 | many | TRBD1 | TRBV19 | CASSISQGAGELFF | TGTGCCAGTAGTATATCTCAGGGGGCCGGGGAGCTGTTTTTT
TRBJ1-1 | few | NA | TRBV5-6 | CASSLGWYTEAFF | TGTGCCAGCAGCTTGGGTTGGTACACTGAAGCTTTCTTT
TRBJ1-6 | NA | NA | TRBV7-9 | CASSLVTGSSSPLHF | TGTGCCAGCAGCTTAGTTACGGGAAGTAGTTCACCCCTCCACTTT
TRBJ2-3 | few | TRBD2 | TRBV30 | CAWGDLAGGGDTQYF | TGTGCCTGGGGGGACCTAGCGGGAGGAGGAGATACGCAGTATTTT
TRBJ1-5 | NA | TRBD1 | TRBV9 | CASSPEGTGLLGPQHF | TGTGCCAGCAGCCCGGAAGGGACAGGGCTCCTGGGGCCCCAGCATTTT
TRBJ2-7 | few | TRBD2 | TRBV14 | CASSYLSGSNYEQYF | TGTGCCAGCAGCTATCTTAGCGGGAGCAACTACGAGCAGTACTTC
TRBJ2-3 | many | TRBD2 | TRBV7-6 | CASSLDSGGTTDTQYF | TGTGCCAGCAGCTTAGATAGCGGGGGAACCACAGATACGCAGTATTTT
TRBJ2-7 | few | NA | TRBV4-3 | CASSQDRSLSYEQYF | TGCGCCAGCAGCCAAGATCGGTCGCTGAGCTACGAGCAGTACTTC
TRBJ2-7 | many | TRBD2 | TRBV4-2 | CASSQVTSGDSSYEQYF | TGTGCCAGCAGCCAAGTGACTAGCGGGGACAGCTCCTACGAGCAGTACTTC
TRBJ1-1 | few | NA | TRBV9 | CASSVGHNAEAFF | TGTGCCAGCAGCGTAGGACATAATGCTGAAGCTTTCTTT
TRBJ2-1 | few | NA | TRBV7-6 | CASSLNPNEQFF | TGTGCCAGCAGCTTAAACCCCAATGAGCAGTTCTTC
TRBJ2-2 | many | NA | TRBV6-2/TRBV6-3 | CASSYSSIVYTGELFF | TGTGCCAGCAGTTACTCGTCGATAGTGTACACCGGGGAGCTGTTTTTT
TRBJ1-5 | few | NA | TRBV6-6 | CASSSPPLLSNQPQHF | TGTGCCAGCAGTTCCCCCCCCCTTTTGAGCAATCAGCCCCAGCATTTT
TRBJ2-3 | NA | NA | TRBV24-1 | CATSVTGSTDTQYF | TGTGCCACCAGTGTCACAGGGAGCACAGATACGCAGTATTTT
TRBJ1-4 | few | NA | TRBV9 | CASSVGLGVSEKLFF | TGTGCCAGCAGCGTAGGGTTAGGCGTCAGTGAAAAACTGTTTTTT